What follows is one T cell receptor beta chain and its context. Its cognate antigen is unknown. The PCR had 60 Vbeta and 13 Jbeta primers. The authors' processing: There were 70 million to 95 million unique TCR beta chains by a later count, and some 12 million of them were shared. Sequencing used immunoSEQ multiplex PCR; TCRdb keeps in-frame clones, though not all of them. V and J calls and clone size are copied from that table; D and trimming were computed from the DNA. The table includes 150,000 to 250,000 clones, 79% detected once. The data derive from a study of cytomegalovirus exposure and HLA in healthy donors. The study's findings and limits: TCR beta chain V- and J-gene trimming was linked, in a later analysis, to a missense variant in DCLRE1C.

The source material was PBMCs. The sequence was collected from a woman between 25 and 40 years old in good health and CMV-seropositive.

As DNA, the CDR3 is TGTGCCAGCAGTGATCAAGGGGCGGTTCAGCCCCAGCATTTT. It is translated as CASSDQGAVQPQHF. The V call is TRBV2, the J call TRBJ1-5, with a tentative D call TRBD1 (5 bases). CDR1 SNHLY and CDR2 FYNNEI come from the germline V gene. CDR3 length equals 14 residues. Trimming left V 3 bases short and J 6 bases short, with 12 bases between.